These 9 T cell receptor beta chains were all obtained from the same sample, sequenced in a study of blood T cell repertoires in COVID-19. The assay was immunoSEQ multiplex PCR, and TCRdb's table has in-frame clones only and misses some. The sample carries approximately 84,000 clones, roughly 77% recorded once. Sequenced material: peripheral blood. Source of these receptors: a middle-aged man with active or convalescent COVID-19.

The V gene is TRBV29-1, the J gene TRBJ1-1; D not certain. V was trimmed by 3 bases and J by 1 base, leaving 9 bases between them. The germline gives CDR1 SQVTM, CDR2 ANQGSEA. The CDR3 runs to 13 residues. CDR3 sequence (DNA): TGCAGCGTTGATGAGGGTCGGAACACTGAAGCTTTCTTT. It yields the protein CSVDEGRNTEAFF.

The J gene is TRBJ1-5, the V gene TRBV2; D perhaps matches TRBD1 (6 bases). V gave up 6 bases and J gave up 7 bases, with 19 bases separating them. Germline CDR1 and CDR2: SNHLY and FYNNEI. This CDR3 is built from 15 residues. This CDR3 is CASRVWDTPPQPQHF. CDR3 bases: TGTGCCAGCAGGGTCTGGGACACACCCCCCCAGCCCCAGCATTTT.

CDR3 DNA sequence: TGTGCCAGCAGCTTGAGGGGGGACAGATTTGATCAGCCCCAGCATTTT. This encodes CASSLRGDRFDQPQHF. The chain couples TRBV5-6 to TRBJ1-5, with 7 bases lining up with TRBD1. The ends lost 1 base at V and 5 bases at J; junction bases unmatched: 9. The CDR3 has 16 amino acids. Germline V CDR1 and CDR2: SGHDT, YYEEEE.

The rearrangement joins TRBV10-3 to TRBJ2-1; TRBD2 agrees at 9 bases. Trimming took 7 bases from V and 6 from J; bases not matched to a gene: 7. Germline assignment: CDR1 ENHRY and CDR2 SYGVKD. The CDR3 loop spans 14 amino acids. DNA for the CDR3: TGTGCCATCACCCCTAGCGGGGTGGGCAATGAGCAGTTCTTC. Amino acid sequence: CAITPSGVGNEQFF.

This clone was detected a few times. CDR3 DNA sequence: TGTGCCAGCAGCCACAGGGAGGGAGGCTACACCTTC. Protein sequence: CASSHREGGYTF. The chain recombines TRBV3-1 (or the pseudogene TRBV3-2) with TRBJ1-2, with D possibly TRBD1 on 5 matching bases. Germline CDR1 reads LGHDT; CDR2 reads YNNKEL (reference sequence). Trimming stripped 3 bases from V and 8 bases from J, with 10 bases between. CDR3 length equals 12 residues.

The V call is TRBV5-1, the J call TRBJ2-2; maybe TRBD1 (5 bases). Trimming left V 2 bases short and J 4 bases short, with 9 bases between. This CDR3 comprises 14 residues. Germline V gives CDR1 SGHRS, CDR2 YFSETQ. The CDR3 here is CASSFWTITGELFF. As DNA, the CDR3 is TGCGCCAGCAGCTTTTGGACAATCACCGGGGAGCTGTTTTTT.

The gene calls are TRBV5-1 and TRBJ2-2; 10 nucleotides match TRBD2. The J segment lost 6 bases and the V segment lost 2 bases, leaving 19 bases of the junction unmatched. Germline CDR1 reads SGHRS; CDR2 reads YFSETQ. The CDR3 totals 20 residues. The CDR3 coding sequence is TGCGCCAGCAGCTTACCAGCGGCAGCGGGGGGGCCGGGCCCCGCCGGGGAGCTGTTTTTT. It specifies CASSLPAAAGGPGPAGELFF.

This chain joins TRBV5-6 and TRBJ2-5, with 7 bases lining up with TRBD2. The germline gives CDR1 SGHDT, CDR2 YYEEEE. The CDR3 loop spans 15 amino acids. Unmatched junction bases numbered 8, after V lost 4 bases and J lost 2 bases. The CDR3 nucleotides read TGTGCCAGCAGCCTAAGACTTAGCGGGCAAGAGACCCAGTACTTC. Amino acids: CASSLRLSGQETQYF.

DNA for the CDR3: TGCGCCAGCAGCCAAGATGCTGGGGGCGGATACTACGAGCAGTACTTC. As protein: CASSQDAGGGYYEQYF. The chain carries TRBV4-1 and TRBJ2-7; weak D call: TRBD1 (6 bases). CDR3 length: 16 residues. V was trimmed by 0 bases and J by 3 bases, leaving 15 bases between them. The germline CDR1 and CDR2 sequences are MGHRA and YSYEKL.